This T cell receptor (beta chain) was sequenced during a study of molecular identifiers for immune sequencing clone quantification. TCRdb itself ran the PCR reads through MiXCR, one entry per CDR3 protein. This table has about 630,000 distinct CDR3 sequences, about 25% appearing once. Whole-study findings and limits: Identical TCR molecules sharing a barcode could underestimate highly expanded clone sizes. In CMV-specific effectors, clones above 20 copies held over 99% of molecules; naive, under 1%. Jurkat TCR RNA spiked in from one cell (amid some 1 million naive cells) was reportedly detectable.

For this clonotype: Its antigen is currently unknown. Sequence at one end of the junction differs from germline and may be a read error.

Germline CDR1 SGHAT, CDR2 FQNNGV. The CDR3 runs 16 residues. The receptor was isolated from a human donor in good health. Some libraries in this study had Jurkat cell RNA spiked in. Specimen: naive CD8+ T cells from blood, with Jurkat cell RNA spiked in. Documented subset: FACS-sorted CD8+CD4-CCR7+CD45RA+ naive T cells. J is TRBJ1-5 and V is TRBV11-2; 8 bases match TRBD1. The CDR3 reads CAGSSSTGVSNQPQHF. CDR3 nucleotides: TGTGCCGGCAGCTCCTCGACAGGGGTCTCCAATCAGCCCCAGCATTTT.